These T cell receptor beta chains were read from a single sample in a study of blood T cell repertoires in COVID-19. Profiling relied on immunoSEQ multiplex PCR, and the TCRdb table lists in-frame clones only, not all of them. The repertoire has 55,000 to 80,000 clones, over 70% of them found once; the top ten carry around 6.6%. The sample was peripheral blood. The receptors were gathered from a human donor in a cohort sampled during active COVID-19. CDR3s include the opening cysteine and the closing phenylalanine or tryptophan. The D gene is left open where the match is weak. Clone size is not always given. Where it is, it says once, few, many or a class for expanded clones.

j_call clone_size v_call d_call cdr3_aa cdr3_nt
TRBJ1-2 . TRBV5-4 . CASSLSEGRGRGIF TGTGCCAGCAGCTTATCCGAGGGTCGGGGGAGAGGCATCTTC
TRBJ2-5 . TRBV5-1 TRBD2 CASSLFRGGGQETQYF TGCGCCAGCAGCTTGTTTCGCGGGGGTGGGCAAGAGACCCAGTACTTC
TRBJ1-4 . TRBV19 . CATSARLEKLFF TGTGCCACCTCCGCCAGGCTGGAAAAACTGTTTTTT
TRBJ2-7 . TRBV5-5 . CASSLPSSYEQYF TGTGCCAGCAGCTTGCCCAGCTCCTACGAGCAGTACTTC
TRBJ1-5 . TRBV2 . CASSEYWSNQPQHF TGTGCCAGCAGTGAATACTGGAGCAATCAGCCCCAGCATTTT
TRBJ1-2 . TRBV6-6 . CASNSYGYTF TGTGCCAGCAACAGCTATGGCTACACCTTC
TRBJ1-1 . TRBV7-9 . CASSLKREISGTEAFF TGTGCCAGCAGCTTAAAACGGGAGATTTCTGGGACTGAAGCTTTCTTT
TRBJ2-7 once TRBV5-1 TRBD1 CASSIGQGPYEQYF TGCGCCAGCAGCATCGGACAGGGCCCCTACGAGCAGTACTTC
TRBJ1-4 . TRBV20-1 . CSASYRDEKLFF TGCAGTGCTAGTTACAGGGACGAAAAACTGTTTTTT
TRBJ2-1 . TRBV3-1/TRBV3-2 TRBD2 CASSPRRGLAGNSAIYNEQFF TGTGCCAGCAGTCCCAGACGGGGACTAGCGGGTAATTCTGCGATCTACAATGAGCAGTTCTTC
TRBJ2-1 . TRBV7-2 . CASSPHSGGNEQFF TGTGCCAGCAGCCCCCACTCGGGTGGTAATGAGCAGTTCTTC
TRBJ1-2 . TRBV9 TRBD1 CASSVASWDRGDYGYTF TGTGCCAGCAGCGTAGCTTCTTGGGACAGGGGTGACTATGGCTACACCTTC
TRBJ1-4 once TRBV19 TRBD1 CASSIDTRGQAKLFF TGTGCCAGTAGTATAGATACCAGGGGGCAGGCAAAACTGTTTTTT
TRBJ1-5 few TRBV19 . CASSIQGRDQPQHF TGTGCCAGTAGTATACAGGGAAGAGATCAGCCCCAGCATTTT